The source of this T cell receptor beta chain is a study of CD8 T cells in Susac syndrome. General observations from the study: It was acknowledged in the study that its TCR sequencing and HLA analysis involved a relatively small number of individuals.

The CDR3 sequence is 15 residues long. The germline CDR1 and CDR2 sequences are SEHNR and FQNEAQ (reference sequence). The V gene lost 6 bases and the J gene lost 2 bases, with 16 bases spanning the gap. As regards this clonotype: The antigen is unknown.

An amount of RNA that ranged from roughly 0.5 to 1 ug was reverse transcribed with random hexamers. Coverage of TCR beta CDR3 amplification by immunoSEQ multiplex PCR extended to 54 Vbeta and 13 Jbeta. TCRdb analysed the immunoSEQ multiplex PCR reads with MiXCR anew, one entry per CDR3 protein. The data hold 400,000 to 550,000 distinct CDR3 sequences, with 85% observed a single time. Peripheral blood CD8+ and CD4+ T cells were profiled by TCR beta sequencing. Bulk CD8+ and CD4+ cells came from magnetic negative isolation; CD8+ TEMRA by FACS. The chain joins TRBV7-9 to TRBJ1-1; no clear D gene. This clonotype originated in a human donor with multiple sclerosis. The specimen was CD8+ T cells from PBMCs. The CDR3 DNA reads TGTGCCAGCAGGATGGTGGTGAAGTCTAACACTGAAGCTTTCTTT. Translating gives CASRMVVKSNTEAFF.